This T cell receptor (beta chain) was profiled in a study of human thymus T cells. Whole-study results and caveats: Gene usage (both V and J) appeared biased in thymic and blood repertoires. What related research reported was that thymic repertoires overlapped highly among unrelated individuals.

Using immunoSEQ multiplex PCR, the repertoire was profiled, and TCRdb retains in-frame clones only, with some absent. Of more than 70,000 clones in the sample, 95% to 98% were seen once. V lost 8 bases, J lost 0 bases, and 11 bases lay in between. The CDR3 is 14 amino acids. The germline V gene has CDR1 LNHDA and CDR2 SQIVND (reference sequence). Note on this clone: The antigen is not known.

Resections from corrective heart surgery supplied the thymus tissue. Immunologically healthy infants in Finland undergoing congenital heart defect surgery were the donors. Sequenced sample: thymus tissue. The V call is TRBV19, the J call TRBJ2-1; the D call may be TRBD1 or TRBD2 (5 bases each). This TCR was recovered from a boy younger than two with a congenital heart defect but otherwise immunologically healthy. Written as DNA, the CDR3 is TGTGCCAGTGGGGGAGCGCCCTCCTACAATGAGCAGTTCTTC. It specifies CASGGAPSYNEQFF.